Listed here are 13 T cell receptor beta chains from one sample, sequenced in a study of blood T cell repertoires in COVID-19. Here immunoSEQ multiplex PCR was the method, and the copy in TCRdb shows in-frame clones only, minus some. Of some 30,000 clones listed, 84% were seen once; the top ten hold roughly 14%. The sample comprised peripheral blood. These receptors were taken from a human donor in a cohort sampled during active COVID-19.

The chain uses TRBV5-4 and TRBJ2-3; 7 positions match TRBD2. CDR1 is SGHNT, CDR2 YYREEE, per germline (reference sequence). The V and J ends lost 5 bases and 5 bases, in that order; junction bases with no gene match: 8. The CDR3 sequence is 14 residues long. CDR3 DNA sequence: TGTGCCAGCAGGACCATGGGGGAGGGAGATACGCAGTATTTT. It translates to CASRTMGEGDTQYF.

This clone was recorded a few times. J is TRBJ2-2 and V is TRBV5-4, with 10 bases lining up with TRBD2. Trimming cost V 5 bases and J 5 bases; bases outside gene matches: 6. This CDR3 spans 15 amino acids. The germline V gene has CDR1 SGHNT and CDR2 YYREEE (reference sequence). The CDR3 bases are TGTGCCAGCAGTCCTAGCGGGGGACGGACCGGGGAGCTGTTTTTT. This gives the protein CASSPSGGRTGELFF.

The rearrangement uses TRBV19 and TRBJ2-1; 7 nucleotides line up with TRBD1. The CDR3 totals 13 residues. With 5 bases clipped from V and 6 bases from J, the junction kept 4 bases outside the gene matches. Germline-derived CDR1 and CDR2 are LNHDA and SQIVND (reference sequence). The CDR3 nucleotides are TGTGCCAGTAGTGGACAGGACCTCAATGAGCAGTTCTTC. This sequence encodes CASSGQDLNEQFF. Based on the CDR3 plus reference TRBV19 and TRBJ2-1, the full variable domain is DGGITQSPKYLFRKEGQNVTLSCEQNLNHDAMYWYRQDPGQGLRLIYYSQIVNDFQKGDIAEGYSVSREKKESFPLTVTSAQKNPTAFYLCASSGQDLNEQFFGPGTRLTVL.

The gene calls are TRBV29-1 and TRBJ1-2; 9 nucleotides match TRBD1. V shed 4 bases and J 5 bases; nucleotides not matched to a gene: 8. The germline V gene encodes CDR1 SQVTM and CDR2 ANQGSEA. This CDR3 has 14 residues. The CDR3: CSVVADRGGYGYTF. CDR3 DNA sequence: TGCAGCGTTGTGGCGGACAGGGGTGGGTATGGCTACACCTTC. Based on the CDR3 plus reference TRBV29-1 and TRBJ1-2, the full variable domain is SAVISQKPSRDICQRGTSLTIQCQVDSQVTMMFWYRQQPGQSLTLIATANQGSEATYESGFVIDKFPISRPNLTFSTLTVSNMSPEDSSIYLCSVVADRGGYGYTFGSGTRLTVV.

The chain employs TRBV4-1 and TRBJ2-3; 12 bases are shared with TRBD2. The CDR3 length is 15 residues. Germline CDR1 MGHRA, CDR2 YSYEKL. V was pared by 1 base and J by 5 bases, with 1 base of the junction left unmatched. DNA for the CDR3: TGCGCCAGCAGCCAAGGACTAGCGGGGGTAGATACGCAGTATTTT. This sequence encodes CASSQGLAGVDTQYF.

This chain connects TRBV7-9 to TRBJ2-2; maybe TRBD1 (5 bases). The CDR3 runs to 14 residues. Germline CDR1 and CDR2: SEHNR and FQNEAQ (reference sequence). V dropped 0 bases and J dropped 14 bases, with 16 bases sitting between them. The CDR3 nucleotides read TGTGCCAGCAGCTTAGCTTTTCGGACACCCGTTCTGTTTTTT. Its protein is CASSLAFRTPVLFF.

CDR3 nucleotide sequence: TGTGCCAGCAGCTTAGTATCTAATTCACCCCTCCACTTT. Its translation is CASSLVSNSPLHF. The chain has TRBV11-2 and TRBJ1-6; D is undetermined. The V end lost 1 base, the J end lost 6 bases, and 4 bases lay between the germline ends. The CDR3 spans 13 residues. Germline V gene sequence: CDR1 SGHAT, CDR2 FQNNGV. Complete variable domain (other parts from reference TRBV11-2 and TRBJ1-6): EAGVAQSPRYKIIEKRQSVAFWCNPISGHATLYWYQQILGQGPKLLIQFQNNGVVDDSQLPKDRFSAERLKGVDSTLKIQPAKLEDSAVYLCASSLVSNSPLHFGNGTRLTVT.

This clone occurred once. The chain combines TRBV28 with TRBJ2-1, with D possibly being TRBD2 (7 bases). This CDR3 spans 16 amino acids. V lost 5 bases, J lost 6 bases, and 20 bases lay in between. Germline V gene data show CDR1 as MDHEN and CDR2 as SYDVKM. The CDR3 is CASSRQGRGSRNEQFF. The DNA of the CDR3 is TGTGCCAGCAGTCGCCAGGGGAGGGGGAGTCGCAATGAGCAGTTCTTC.

This chain uses TRBV3-1 (or the pseudogene TRBV3-2) with TRBJ2-3; 7 nucleotides line up with TRBD2. The V gene end was trimmed by 3 bases and the J gene end by 8 bases; junction bases not matched to a gene: 14. Germline values: CDR1 LGHDT, CDR2 YNNKEL (reference sequence). The CDR3 spans 16 residues. Here the CDR3 DNA reads TGTGCCAGCAGCCACCGGGGGGACTGGGGATTAGGTACGCAGTATTTT. It is translated as CASSHRGDWGLGTQYF.

This chain links TRBV27 with TRBJ2-7; TRBD2 is a possible D gene (6 bases). The CDR3 has 14 residues. The V gene lost 7 bases and the J gene lost 7 bases, with 20 bases spanning the gap. CDR1 MNHEY and CDR2 SMNVEV come from the germline V gene (reference sequence). The DNA for the CDR3 is TGTGCCAGCACCGCCCTCCCTGGGGCGGGGGAGCAGTACTTC. This gives the protein CASTALPGAGEQYF.

The chain is built from TRBV4-3 and TRBJ2-5; TRBD2 agrees at 7 bases. The length of the CDR3 is 16 residues. Germline V gene sequence: CDR1 LGHNA, CDR2 YSLEER. Unmatched junction bases numbered 11, after V lost 2 bases and J lost 5 bases. The CDR3 loop is CASSQSRTRGLETQYF. DNA of the CDR3: TGCGCCAGCAGCCAATCTCGGACGCGGGGGTTGGAGACCCAGTACTTC.

CDR3 region: CASSRTGERYGYTF. CDR3 in DNA: TGTGCCAGCAGCAGGACAGGGGAACGCTATGGCTACACCTTC. This rearrangement joins TRBV5-6 to TRBJ1-2; 9 bases match TRBD1. Germline CDR1 is SGHDT and CDR2 is YYEEEE. Trimming cost V 4 bases and J 4 bases; bases outside gene matches: 5. This CDR3 comprises 14 residues.

This sequence joins TRBV5-1 and TRBJ2-7, with TRBD1 matching over 7 bases. Germline CDR1 is SGHRS and CDR2 is YFSETQ. Trimming at V came to 4 bases and at J to 2 bases, leaving 15 bases not matched to a gene. This CDR3 contains 17 residues. The chain's CDR3 is CASSNTDRVFGTYEQYF. For the CDR3, the DNA is TGCGCCAGCAGCAACACCGACAGGGTATTCGGGACCTACGAGCAGTACTTC.